This TCR beta chain was found in a study of cytomegalovirus exposure and HLA in healthy donors. As concerns this clone: Its antigen is undetermined.

The PCR contained 60 Vbeta and 13 Jbeta primers. Assay used: immunoSEQ multiplex PCR; TCRdb lists only in-frame clones, some missing. There are 200,000 or so clones in the sample; over 80% occur only once, and approximately 6% lies in the top ten. Study-level findings and limits: Among the CMV-associated chains, a few were confirmed in vitro as specific for CMV antigens. Evidence from a later analysis indicated that most CMV-associated TCR beta chains looked HLA-restricted.

The receptor was isolated from a man in his forties or fifties in good health and CMV-seropositive. The specimen was PBMCs.

CDR3 DNA: TGTGCCAGCAGCTTACCGGGACTTGGTTTAGATACGCAGTATTTT. It encodes CASSLPGLGLDTQYF. The V call is TRBV13, the J call TRBJ2-3, with D maybe TRBD2 (6 bases). The ends were cut back, 2 bases at V and 5 bases at J, with 14 bases in the middle. Germline CDR1 reads PRHDT; CDR2 reads FYEKMQ (reference sequence). This CDR3 contains 15 residues.